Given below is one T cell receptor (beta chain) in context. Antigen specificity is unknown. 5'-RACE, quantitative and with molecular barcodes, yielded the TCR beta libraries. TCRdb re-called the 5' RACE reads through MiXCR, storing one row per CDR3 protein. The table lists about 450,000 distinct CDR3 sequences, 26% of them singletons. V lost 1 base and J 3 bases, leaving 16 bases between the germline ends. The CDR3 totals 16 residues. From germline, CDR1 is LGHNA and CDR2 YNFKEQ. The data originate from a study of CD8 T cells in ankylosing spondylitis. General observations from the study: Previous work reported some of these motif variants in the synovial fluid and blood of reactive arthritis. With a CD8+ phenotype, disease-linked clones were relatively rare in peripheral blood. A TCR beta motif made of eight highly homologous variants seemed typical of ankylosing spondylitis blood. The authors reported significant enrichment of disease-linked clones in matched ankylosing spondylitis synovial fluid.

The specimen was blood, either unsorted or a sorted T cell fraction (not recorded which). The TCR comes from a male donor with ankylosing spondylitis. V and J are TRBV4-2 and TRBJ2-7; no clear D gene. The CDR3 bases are TGTGCCAGCAGCCAAGCCCCCGGGCCTTCAGACTACGAGCAGTACTTC. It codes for CASSQAPGPSDYEQYF.